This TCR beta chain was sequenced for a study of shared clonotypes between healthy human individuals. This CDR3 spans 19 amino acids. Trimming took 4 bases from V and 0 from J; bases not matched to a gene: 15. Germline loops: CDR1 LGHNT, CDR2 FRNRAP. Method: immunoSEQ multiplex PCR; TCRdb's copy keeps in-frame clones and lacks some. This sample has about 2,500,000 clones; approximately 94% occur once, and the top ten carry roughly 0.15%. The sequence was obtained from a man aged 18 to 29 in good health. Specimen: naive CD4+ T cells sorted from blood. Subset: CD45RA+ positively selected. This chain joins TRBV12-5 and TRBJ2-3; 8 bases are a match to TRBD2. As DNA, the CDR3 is TGTGCTAGTGGTTCCCTGTGGGAGCGGGAGAACGGGAGCACAGATACGCAGTATTTT. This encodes CASGSLWERENGSTDTQYF. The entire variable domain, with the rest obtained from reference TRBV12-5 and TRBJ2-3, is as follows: DARVTQTPRHKVTEMGQEVTMRCQPILGHNTVFWYRQTMMQGLELLAYFRNRAPLDDSGMPKDRFSAEMPDATLATLKIQPSEPRDSAVYFCASGSLWERENGSTDTQYFGPGTRLTVL.